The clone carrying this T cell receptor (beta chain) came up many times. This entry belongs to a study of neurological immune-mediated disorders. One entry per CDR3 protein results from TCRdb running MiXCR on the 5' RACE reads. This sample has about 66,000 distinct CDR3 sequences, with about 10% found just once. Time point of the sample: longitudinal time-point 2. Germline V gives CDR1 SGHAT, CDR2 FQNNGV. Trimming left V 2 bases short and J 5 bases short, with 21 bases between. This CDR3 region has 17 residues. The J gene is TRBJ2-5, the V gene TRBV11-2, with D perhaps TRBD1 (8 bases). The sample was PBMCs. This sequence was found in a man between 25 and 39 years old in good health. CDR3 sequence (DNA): TGTGCCAGCAGCTTAAGAGCACAGGGGGTGGGAGGGGAGACCCAGTACTTC. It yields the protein CASSLRAQGVGGETQYF.